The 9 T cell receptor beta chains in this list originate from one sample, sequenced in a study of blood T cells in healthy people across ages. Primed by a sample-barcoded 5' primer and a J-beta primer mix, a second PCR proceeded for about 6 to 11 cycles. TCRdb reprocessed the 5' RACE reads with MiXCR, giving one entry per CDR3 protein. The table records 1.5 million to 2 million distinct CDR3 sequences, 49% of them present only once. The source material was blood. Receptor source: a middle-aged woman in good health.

The CDR3 DNA reads as TGTGCCAGCATCAAACTAGCGGGTGCATCCTACGAGCAGTACTTC. The encoded protein is CASIKLAGASYEQYF. The V call is TRBV28, the J call TRBJ2-7, with TRBD2 matching 9 bases. Germline CDR1 MDHEN, CDR2 SYDVKM. The CDR3 extends over 15 amino acids. With 7 bases clipped from V and 1 base from J, the junction kept 8 bases outside the gene matches.

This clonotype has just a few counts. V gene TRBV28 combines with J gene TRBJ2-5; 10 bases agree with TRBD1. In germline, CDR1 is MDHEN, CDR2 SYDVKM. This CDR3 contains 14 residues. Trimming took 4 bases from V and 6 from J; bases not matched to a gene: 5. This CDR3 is CASSSGQGQKTQYF. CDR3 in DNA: TGTGCCAGCAGTTCGGGACAGGGGCAAAAGACCCAGTACTTC. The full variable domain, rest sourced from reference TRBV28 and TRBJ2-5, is DVKVTQSSRYLVKRTGEKVFLECVQDMDHENMFWYRQDPGLGLRLIYFSYDVKMKEKGDIPEGYSVSREKKERFSLILESASTNQTSMYLCASSSGQGQKTQYFGPGTRLLVL.

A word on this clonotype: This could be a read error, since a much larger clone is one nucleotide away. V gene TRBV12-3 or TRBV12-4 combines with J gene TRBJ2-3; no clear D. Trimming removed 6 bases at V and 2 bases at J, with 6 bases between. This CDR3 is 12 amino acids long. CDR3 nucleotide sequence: TGTGCCAGCAGATTCACCACAGATACGCAGTATTTT. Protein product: CASRFTTDTQYF.

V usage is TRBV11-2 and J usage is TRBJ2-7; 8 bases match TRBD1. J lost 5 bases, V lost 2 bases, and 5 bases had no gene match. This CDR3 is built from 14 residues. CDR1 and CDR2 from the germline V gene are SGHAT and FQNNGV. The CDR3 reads CASSLSRGLHEQYF. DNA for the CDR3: TGTGCCAGCAGCTTAAGCAGGGGGCTCCACGAGCAGTACTTC.

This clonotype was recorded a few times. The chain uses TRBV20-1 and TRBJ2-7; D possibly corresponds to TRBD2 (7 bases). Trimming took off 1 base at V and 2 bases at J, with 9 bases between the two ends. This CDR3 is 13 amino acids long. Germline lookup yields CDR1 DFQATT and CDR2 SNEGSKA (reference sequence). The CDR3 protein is CSARAGGPYEQYF. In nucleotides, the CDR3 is TGCAGTGCTAGAGCGGGGGGCCCCTACGAGCAGTACTTC.

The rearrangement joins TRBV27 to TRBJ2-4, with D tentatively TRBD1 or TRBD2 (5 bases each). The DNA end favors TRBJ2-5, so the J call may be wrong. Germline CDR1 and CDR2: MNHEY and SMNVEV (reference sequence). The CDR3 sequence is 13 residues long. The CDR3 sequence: CASSIGTEETQYF. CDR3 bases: TGTGCCAGCAGTATCGGGACGGAAGAGACCCAGTACTTC.

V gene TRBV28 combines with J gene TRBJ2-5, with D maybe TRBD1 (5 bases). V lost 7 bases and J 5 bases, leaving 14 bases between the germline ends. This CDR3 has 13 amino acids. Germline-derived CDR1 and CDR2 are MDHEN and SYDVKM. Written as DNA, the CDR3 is TGTGCCAGCAAGTTTGTGGGGCACGAGACCCAGTACTTC. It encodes CASKFVGHETQYF.

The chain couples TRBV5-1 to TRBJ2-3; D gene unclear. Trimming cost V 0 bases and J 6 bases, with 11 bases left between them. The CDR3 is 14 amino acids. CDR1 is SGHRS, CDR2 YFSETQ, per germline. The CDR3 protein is CASSLDGSADTQYF. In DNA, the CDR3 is TGCGCCAGCAGCTTGGATGGGTCTGCGGATACGCAGTATTTT.

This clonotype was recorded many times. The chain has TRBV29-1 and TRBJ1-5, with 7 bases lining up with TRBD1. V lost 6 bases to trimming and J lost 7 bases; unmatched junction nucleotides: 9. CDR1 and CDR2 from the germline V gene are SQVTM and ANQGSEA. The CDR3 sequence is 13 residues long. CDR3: CSVLTGFGQPQHF. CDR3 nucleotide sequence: TGCAGCGTACTGACAGGGTTCGGGCAGCCCCAGCATTTT.